This TCR beta chain was obtained from a study of blood T cell repertoires in COVID-19. There are 18 residues in the CDR3. Germline CDR1 is LGHDT and CDR2 is YNNKEL (reference sequence). After removal of 0 bases from V and 6 bases from J, the junction contained 8 bases not matched to a gene. Participants were aged about 18 to 89 years from approximately 23 US areas. Some clones are missing from TCRdb's copy, which holds only in-frame ones; the method was immunoSEQ multiplex PCR. This sample has a few hundred thousand clones, with 88% found just once. The TCR sequence derives from a woman under 30 who had recovered from COVID-19. The V call is TRBV3-1 (or the pseudogene TRBV3-2), the J call TRBJ2-2, with 12 bases that match TRBD2. The sequencing input was PBMCs or T cells enriched from blood (not recorded which). CDR3 loop: CASSQESSGGAAAGELFF. The CDR3, as DNA: TGTGCCAGCAGCCAAGAGTCTAGCGGGGGGGCCGCGGCCGGGGAGCTGTTTTTT.